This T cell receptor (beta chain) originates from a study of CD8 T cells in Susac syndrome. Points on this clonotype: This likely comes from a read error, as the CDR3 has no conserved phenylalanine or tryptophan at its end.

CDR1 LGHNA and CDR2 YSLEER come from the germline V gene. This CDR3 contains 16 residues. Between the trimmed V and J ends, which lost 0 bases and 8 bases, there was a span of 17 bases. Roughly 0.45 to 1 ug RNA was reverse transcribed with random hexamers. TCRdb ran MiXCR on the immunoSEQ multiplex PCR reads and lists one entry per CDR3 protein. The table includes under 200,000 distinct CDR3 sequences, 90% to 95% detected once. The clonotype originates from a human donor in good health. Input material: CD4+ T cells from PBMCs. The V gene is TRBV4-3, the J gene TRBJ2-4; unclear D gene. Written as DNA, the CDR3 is TGCGCCAGCAGCCAAGAGAACCGGAGAGGCCTGGACATTCAGTACCTC. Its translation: CASSQENRRGLDIQYL.